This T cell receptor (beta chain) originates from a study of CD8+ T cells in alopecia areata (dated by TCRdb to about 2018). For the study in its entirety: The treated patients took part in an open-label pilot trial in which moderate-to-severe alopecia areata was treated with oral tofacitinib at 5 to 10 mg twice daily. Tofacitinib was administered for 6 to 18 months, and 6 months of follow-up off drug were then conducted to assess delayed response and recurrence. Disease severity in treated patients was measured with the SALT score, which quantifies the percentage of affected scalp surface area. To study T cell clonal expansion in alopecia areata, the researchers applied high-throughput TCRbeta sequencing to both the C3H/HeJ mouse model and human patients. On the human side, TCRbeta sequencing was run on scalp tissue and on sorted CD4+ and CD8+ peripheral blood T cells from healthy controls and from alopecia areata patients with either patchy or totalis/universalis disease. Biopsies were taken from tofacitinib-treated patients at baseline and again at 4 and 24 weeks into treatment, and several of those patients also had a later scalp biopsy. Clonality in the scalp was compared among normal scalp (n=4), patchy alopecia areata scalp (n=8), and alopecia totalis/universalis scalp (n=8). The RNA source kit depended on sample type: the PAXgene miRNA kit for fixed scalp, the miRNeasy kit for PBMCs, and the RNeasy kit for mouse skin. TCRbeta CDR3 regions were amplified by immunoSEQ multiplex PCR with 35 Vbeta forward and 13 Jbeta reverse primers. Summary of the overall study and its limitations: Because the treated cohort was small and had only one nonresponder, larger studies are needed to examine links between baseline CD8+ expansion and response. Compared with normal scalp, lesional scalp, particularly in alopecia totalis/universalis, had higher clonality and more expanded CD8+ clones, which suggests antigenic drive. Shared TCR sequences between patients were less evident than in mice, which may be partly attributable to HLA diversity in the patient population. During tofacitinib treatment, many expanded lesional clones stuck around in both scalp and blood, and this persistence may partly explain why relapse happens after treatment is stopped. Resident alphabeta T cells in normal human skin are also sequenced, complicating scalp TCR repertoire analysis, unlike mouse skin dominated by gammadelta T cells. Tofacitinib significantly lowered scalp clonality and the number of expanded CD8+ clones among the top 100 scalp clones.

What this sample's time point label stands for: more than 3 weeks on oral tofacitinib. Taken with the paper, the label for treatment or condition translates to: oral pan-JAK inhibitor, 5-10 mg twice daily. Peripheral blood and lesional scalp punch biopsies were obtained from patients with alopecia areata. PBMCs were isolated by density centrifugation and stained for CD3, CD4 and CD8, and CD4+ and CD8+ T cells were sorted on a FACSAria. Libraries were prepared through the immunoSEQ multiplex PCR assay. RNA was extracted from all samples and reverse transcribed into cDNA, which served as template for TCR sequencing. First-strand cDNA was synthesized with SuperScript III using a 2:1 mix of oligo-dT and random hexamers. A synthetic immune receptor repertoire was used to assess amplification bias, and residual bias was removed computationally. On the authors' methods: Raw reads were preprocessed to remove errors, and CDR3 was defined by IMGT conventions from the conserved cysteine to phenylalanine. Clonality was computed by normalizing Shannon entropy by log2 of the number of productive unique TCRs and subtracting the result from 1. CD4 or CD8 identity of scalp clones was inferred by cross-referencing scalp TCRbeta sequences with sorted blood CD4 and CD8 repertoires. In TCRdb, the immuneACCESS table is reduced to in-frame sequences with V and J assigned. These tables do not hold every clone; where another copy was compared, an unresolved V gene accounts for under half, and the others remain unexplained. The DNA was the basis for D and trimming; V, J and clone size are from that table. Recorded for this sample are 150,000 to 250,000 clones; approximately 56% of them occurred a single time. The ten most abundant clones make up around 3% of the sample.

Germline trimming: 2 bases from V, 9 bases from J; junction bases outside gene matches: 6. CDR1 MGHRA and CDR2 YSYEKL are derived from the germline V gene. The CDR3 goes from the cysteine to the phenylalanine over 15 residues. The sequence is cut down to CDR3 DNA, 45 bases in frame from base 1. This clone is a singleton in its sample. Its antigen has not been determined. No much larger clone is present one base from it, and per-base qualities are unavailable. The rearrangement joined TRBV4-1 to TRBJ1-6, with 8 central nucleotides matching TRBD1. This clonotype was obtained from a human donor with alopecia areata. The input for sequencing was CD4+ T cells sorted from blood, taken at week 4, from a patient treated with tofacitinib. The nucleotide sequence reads TGCGCCAGCAGCCAATGGACAGGGATGGGTTCACCCCTCCACTTT. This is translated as CASSQWTGMGSPLHF.